The entry that follows covers one TCR beta chain sequence. As yet, its antigen is unknown. This entry is derived from a study of cytomegalovirus exposure and HLA in healthy donors. Study-wide results and caveats: The study flagged some 170 TCR beta chains as cytomegalovirus-associated. Some V segments could not be told apart, so they were left out, TRBV6-2 and TRBV6-3 among them. For most TCR beta V segments, an earlier analysis put the productive rate at about 87% or about 30% of the time.

V lost 6 bases and J lost 3, with 9 bases in between. The CDR3 is made up of 13 amino acids. Germline CDR1 SGHRS, CDR2 YFSETQ. With 60 Vbeta and 13 Jbeta primers, the PCR was carried out. Here immunoSEQ multiplex PCR was the method, and the copy in TCRdb shows in-frame clones only, minus some. This sample's table reports roughly 80,000 clones. The receptor's source is a woman in her 30s in good health and CMV-seronegative. Source material: PBMCs. The rearrangement joins TRBV5-1 to TRBJ2-2; a possible D gene is TRBD2 (6 bases). This chain's CDR3 is CASKTSDTGELFF. Written as DNA, the CDR3 is TGCGCCAGCAAGACTAGTGACACCGGGGAGCTGTTTTTT. Supplemented by reference TRBV5-1 and TRBJ2-2, the full variable domain reads KAGVTQTPRYLIKTRGQQVTLSCSPISGHRSVSWYQQTPGQGLQFLFEYFSETQRNKGNFPGRFSGRQFSNSRSEMNVSTLELGDSALYLCASKTSDTGELFFGEGSRLTVL.